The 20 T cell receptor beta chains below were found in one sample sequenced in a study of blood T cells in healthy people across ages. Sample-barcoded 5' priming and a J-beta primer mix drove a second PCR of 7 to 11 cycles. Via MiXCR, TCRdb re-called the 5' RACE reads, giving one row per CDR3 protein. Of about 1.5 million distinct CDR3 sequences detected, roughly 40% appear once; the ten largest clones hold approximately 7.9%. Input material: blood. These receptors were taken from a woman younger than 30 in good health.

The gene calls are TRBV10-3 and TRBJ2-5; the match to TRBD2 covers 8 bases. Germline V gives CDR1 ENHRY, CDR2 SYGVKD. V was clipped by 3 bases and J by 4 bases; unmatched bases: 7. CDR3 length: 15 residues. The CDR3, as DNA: TGTGCCATCAGTGAAGAGGGACTAGAGGTAGAGACCCAGTACTTC. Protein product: CAISEEGLEVETQYF.

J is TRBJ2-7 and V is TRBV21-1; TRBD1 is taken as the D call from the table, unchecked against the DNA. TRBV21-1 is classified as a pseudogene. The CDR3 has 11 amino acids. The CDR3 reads CASDTGCEQYF. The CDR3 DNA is TGTGCCAGCGACACAGGGTGTGAGCAGTACTTC.

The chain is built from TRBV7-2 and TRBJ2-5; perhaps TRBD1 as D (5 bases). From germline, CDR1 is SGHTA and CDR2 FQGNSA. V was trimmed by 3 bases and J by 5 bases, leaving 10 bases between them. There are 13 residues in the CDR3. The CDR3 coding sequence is TGTGCCAGCAGCTTCGGACATGGGGAGACCCAGTACTTC. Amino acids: CASSFGHGETQYF. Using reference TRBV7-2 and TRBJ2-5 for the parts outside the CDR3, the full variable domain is GAGVSQSPSNKVTEKGKDVELRCDPISGHTALYWYRQSLGQGLEFLIYFQGNSAPDKSGLPSDRFSAERTGGSVSTLTIQRTQQEDSAVYLCASSFGHGETQYFGPGTRLLVL.

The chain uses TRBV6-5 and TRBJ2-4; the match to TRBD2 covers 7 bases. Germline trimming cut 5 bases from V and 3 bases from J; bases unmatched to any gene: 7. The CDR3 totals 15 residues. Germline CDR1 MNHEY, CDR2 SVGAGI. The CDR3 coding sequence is TGTGCCAGCAGTCCCGGCCCGGGGGGCAAAAACATTCAGTACTTC. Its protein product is CASSPGPGGKNIQYF.

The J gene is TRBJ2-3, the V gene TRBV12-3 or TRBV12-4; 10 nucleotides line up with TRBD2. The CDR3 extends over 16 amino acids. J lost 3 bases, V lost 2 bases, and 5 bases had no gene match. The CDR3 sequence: CASSLSSGGSTDTQYF. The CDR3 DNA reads TGTGCCAGCAGTTTATCTAGCGGGGGATCTACAGATACGCAGTATTTT.

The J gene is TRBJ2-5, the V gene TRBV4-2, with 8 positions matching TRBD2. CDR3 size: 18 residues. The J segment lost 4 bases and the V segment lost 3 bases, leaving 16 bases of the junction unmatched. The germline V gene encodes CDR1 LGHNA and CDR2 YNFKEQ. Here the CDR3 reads CASSQAGTRSPSPETQYF. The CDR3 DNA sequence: TGTGCCAGCAGCCAGGCCGGGACTAGATCCCCCTCCCCAGAGACCCAGTACTTC.

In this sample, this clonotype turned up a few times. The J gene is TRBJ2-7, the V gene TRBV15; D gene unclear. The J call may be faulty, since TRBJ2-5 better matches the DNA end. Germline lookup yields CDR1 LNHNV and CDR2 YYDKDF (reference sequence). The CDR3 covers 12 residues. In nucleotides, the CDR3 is TGTGCCACCAGCCCCTCCGAGAAGACCCAGTACTTC. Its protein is CATSPSEKTQYF.

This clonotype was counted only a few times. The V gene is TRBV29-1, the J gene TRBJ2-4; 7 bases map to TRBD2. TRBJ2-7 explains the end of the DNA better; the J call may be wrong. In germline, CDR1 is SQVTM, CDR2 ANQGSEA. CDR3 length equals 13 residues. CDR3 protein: CSVVLLAEYEQYF. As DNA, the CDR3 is TGCAGCGTTGTCCTTCTAGCGGAGTACGAGCAGTACTTC.

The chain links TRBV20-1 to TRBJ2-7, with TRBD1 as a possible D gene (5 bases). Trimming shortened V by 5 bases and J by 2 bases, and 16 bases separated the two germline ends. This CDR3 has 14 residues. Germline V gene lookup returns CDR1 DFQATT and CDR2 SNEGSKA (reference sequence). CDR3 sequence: CSALRARATYEQYF. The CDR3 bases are TGCAGTGCTCTCCGGGCCAGGGCCACCTACGAGCAGTACTTC.

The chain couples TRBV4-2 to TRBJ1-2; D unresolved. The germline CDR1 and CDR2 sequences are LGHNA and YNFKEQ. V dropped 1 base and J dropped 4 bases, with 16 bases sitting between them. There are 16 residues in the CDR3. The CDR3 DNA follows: TGTGCCAGCAGCCAAGGAAGTGGGCCCCCCGTCTATGGCTACACCTTC. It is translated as CASSQGSGPPVYGYTF.

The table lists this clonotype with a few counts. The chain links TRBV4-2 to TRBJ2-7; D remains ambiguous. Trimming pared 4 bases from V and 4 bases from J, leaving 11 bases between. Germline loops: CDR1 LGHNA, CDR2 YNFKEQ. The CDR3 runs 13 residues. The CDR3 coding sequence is TGTGCCAGCAGCCCCCGCCCCGGATACGAGCAGTACTTC. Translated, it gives CASSPRPGYEQYF.

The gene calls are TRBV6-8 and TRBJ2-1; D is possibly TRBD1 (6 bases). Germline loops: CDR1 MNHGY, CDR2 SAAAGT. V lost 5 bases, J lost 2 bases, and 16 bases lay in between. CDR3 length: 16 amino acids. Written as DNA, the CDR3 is TGTGCCAGCAGTCCACAGGGCCCGTTTCCCTACAATGAGCAGTTCTTC. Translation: CASSPQGPFPYNEQFF.

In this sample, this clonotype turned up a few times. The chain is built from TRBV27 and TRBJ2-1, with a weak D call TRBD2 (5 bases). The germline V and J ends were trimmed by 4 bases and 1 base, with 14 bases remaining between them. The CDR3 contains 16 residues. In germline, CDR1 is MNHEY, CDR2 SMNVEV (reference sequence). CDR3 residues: CASSSQAWRSYNEQFF. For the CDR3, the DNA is TGTGCCAGCAGTTCCCAAGCGTGGAGGTCCTACAATGAGCAGTTCTTC.

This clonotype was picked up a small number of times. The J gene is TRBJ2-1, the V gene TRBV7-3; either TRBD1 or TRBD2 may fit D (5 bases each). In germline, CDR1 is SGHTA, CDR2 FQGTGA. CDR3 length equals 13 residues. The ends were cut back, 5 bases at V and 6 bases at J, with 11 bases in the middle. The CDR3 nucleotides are TGTGCCAGCAGCCGAGGGGTGACCAATGAGCAGTTCTTC. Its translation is CASSRGVTNEQFF.

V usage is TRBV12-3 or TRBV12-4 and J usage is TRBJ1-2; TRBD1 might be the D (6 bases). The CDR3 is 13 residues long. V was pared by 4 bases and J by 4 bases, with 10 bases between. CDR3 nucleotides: TGTGCCAGCAGTTCGAACAGGGTCTATGGCTACACCTTC. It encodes CASSSNRVYGYTF.

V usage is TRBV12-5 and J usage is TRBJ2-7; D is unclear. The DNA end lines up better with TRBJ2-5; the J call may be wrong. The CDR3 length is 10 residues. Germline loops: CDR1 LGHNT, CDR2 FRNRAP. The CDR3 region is CARERETQYF. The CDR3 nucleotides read TGTGCTAGAGAGCGTGAGACCCAGTACTTC.

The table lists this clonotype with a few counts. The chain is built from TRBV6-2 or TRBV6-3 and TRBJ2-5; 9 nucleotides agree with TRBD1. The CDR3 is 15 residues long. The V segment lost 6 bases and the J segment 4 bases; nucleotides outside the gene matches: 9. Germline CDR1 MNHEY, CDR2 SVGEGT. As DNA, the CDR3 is TGTGCCAGCAGACCTCCGGGACAGGGTCCAGAGACCCAGTACTTC. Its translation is CASRPPGQGPETQYF.

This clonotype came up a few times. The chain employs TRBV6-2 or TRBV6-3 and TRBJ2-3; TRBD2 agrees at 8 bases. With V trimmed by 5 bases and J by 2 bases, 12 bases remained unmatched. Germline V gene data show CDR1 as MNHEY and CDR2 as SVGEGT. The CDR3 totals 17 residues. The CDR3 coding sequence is TGTGCCAGCAGTGGCCTGAGCGGGAGTGAGGTCACAGATACGCAGTATTTT. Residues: CASSGLSGSEVTDTQYF.

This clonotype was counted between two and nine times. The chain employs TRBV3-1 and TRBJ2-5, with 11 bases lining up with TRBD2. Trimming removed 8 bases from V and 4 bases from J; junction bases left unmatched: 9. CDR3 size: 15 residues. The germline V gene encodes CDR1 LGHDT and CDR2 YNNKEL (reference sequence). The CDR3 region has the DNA TGTGCCAGCTTGATAGCGGGAGGGCCCGTAGAGACCCAGTACTTC. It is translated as CASLIAGGPVETQYF.

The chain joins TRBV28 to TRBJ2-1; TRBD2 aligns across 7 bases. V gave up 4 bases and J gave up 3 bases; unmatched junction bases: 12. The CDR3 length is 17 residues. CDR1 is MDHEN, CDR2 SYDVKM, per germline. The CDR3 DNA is TGTGCCAGCAGTTCACCCGCCGCGGGAGATGTCTACAATGAGCAGTTCTTC. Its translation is CASSSPAAGDVYNEQFF.